The entry below describes one T cell receptor (beta chain). The identical CDR3 is also encoded by other nucleotide sequences in the sample. The entry originates in a study of cytomegalovirus exposure and HLA in healthy donors. This CDR3 contains 18 residues. Germline V gives CDR1 SGHRS, CDR2 YFSETQ. The PCR used 60 Vbeta and 13 Jbeta primers. Clones were read by immunoSEQ multiplex PCR, and TCRdb kept only the in-frame ones, dropping some. This repertoire includes roughly 80,000 clones. The chain is built from TRBV5-1 and TRBJ2-7, with 9 bases matching TRBD1. Specimen: PBMCs. The receptor comes from a man aged 50 to 59 in good health and CMV-seropositive. The CDR3 here is CAPSSSPISGQGTYEQYF. Here the CDR3 DNA reads TGCGCACCAAGCTCGTCACCTATATCGGGACAGGGTACGTACGAGCAGTACTTC. Supplemented by reference TRBV5-1 and TRBJ2-7, the full variable domain reads KAGVTQTPRYLIKTRGQQVTLSCSPISGHRSVSWYQQTPGQGLQFLFEYFSETQRNKGNFPGRFSGRQFSNSRSEMNVSTLELGDSALYLCAPSSSPISGQGTYEQYFGPGTRLTVT.